Each of the 20 T cell receptor beta chains below was sequenced from the same sample in a study of cytomegalovirus exposure and HLA in healthy donors. Primers for the PCR totalled 60 Vbeta and 13 Jbeta. Clones were read by immunoSEQ multiplex PCR, and TCRdb kept only the in-frame ones, dropping some. The table shows 210,000 or so clones, with around 87% occurring only once. Source material: PBMCs. All receptors derive from a man younger than 45 in good health and CMV-seronegative.

This clone has just a few counts. This chain uses TRBV27 with TRBJ1-2, with TRBD1 as a possible D gene (6 bases). V lost 3 bases and J 7 bases, leaving 21 bases between the germline ends. CDR3 length equals 16 residues. In germline, CDR1 is MNHEY, CDR2 SMNVEV (reference sequence). The CDR3 DNA follows: TGTGCCAGCAGTTTTTCTAAAACAGGGAGGGCGCGTGGCTACACCTTC. Translation: CASSFSKTGRARGYTF.

This clone was seen a single time. The gene calls are TRBV29-1 and TRBJ2-5; D is unclear. Germline-derived CDR1 and CDR2 are SQVTM and ANQGSEA. There are 10 residues in the CDR3. With 5 bases removed from V and 4 bases from J, the gap between germline ends came to 5 bases. The CDR3 DNA follows: TGCAGCGTTCTTCGAGAGACCCAGTACTTC. Translating gives CSVLRETQYF.

This sequence joins TRBV7-2 and TRBJ2-7; tentative D call: TRBD2 (5 bases). V lost 2 bases and J 5 bases, leaving 10 bases between the germline ends. Germline V gene sequence: CDR1 SGHTA, CDR2 FQGNSA. The length of the CDR3 is 13 residues. This chain's CDR3 is CASSLRRENEQYF. Here the CDR3 DNA reads TGTGCCAGCAGCTTAAGAAGGGAGAACGAGCAGTACTTC.

The chain joins TRBV28 to TRBJ2-1, with 12 bases identical to TRBD2. Germline V CDR1 and CDR2: MDHEN, SYDVKM. The length of the CDR3 is 18 residues. J gave up 4 bases and V 2 bases, and 9 bases lay outside the gene matches. The CDR3, as DNA: TGTGCCAGCAGTTTACGCCTACGGACTAGCGGGAAGTACAATGAGCAGTTCTTC. This sequence encodes CASSLRLRTSGKYNEQFF. Based on the CDR3 plus reference TRBV28 and TRBJ2-1, the full variable domain is DVKVTQSSRYLVKRTGEKVFLECVQDMDHENMFWYRQDPGLGLRLIYFSYDVKMKEKGDIPEGYSVSREKKERFSLILESASTNQTSMYLCASSLRLRTSGKYNEQFFGPGTRLTVL.

The rearrangement joins TRBV7-9 to TRBJ2-1; D might be TRBD2 (5 bases). This CDR3 has 14 amino acids. Deletions cut 2 bases from V and 3 bases from J, with 8 bases between. CDR1 and CDR2 (germline): SEHNR, FQNEAQ (reference sequence). Here the CDR3 reads CASSLSGFYNEQFF. The CDR3 nucleotides are TGTGCCAGCAGCTTATCGGGGTTCTACAATGAGCAGTTCTTC.

This chain uses TRBV28 with TRBJ1-2; D is uncertain. The V end lost 3 bases, the J end lost 7 bases, and 6 bases lay between the germline ends. This CDR3 comprises 11 residues. Per germline, CDR1 MDHEN and CDR2 SYDVKM. The CDR3 bases are TGTGCCAGCAGTTTTTCGGGTGGCTACACCTTC. Translation: CASSFSGGYTF.

This chain joins TRBV7-6 and TRBJ2-5; 8 bases map to TRBD1. Matching the DNA end better, TRBJ2-7 makes the J call doubtful. Germline loops: CDR1 SGHVS, CDR2 FNYEAQ. The CDR3 is 16 amino acids. The CDR3 here is CASSLADAGTGYEQYF. The CDR3 bases are TGTGCCAGCAGCTTAGCCGACGCAGGGACAGGATACGAGCAGTACTTC.

V and J are TRBV23-1 and TRBJ2-5; 8 nucleotides line up with TRBD1. TRBV23-1 is an ORF, and what it does is uncertain. This CDR3 has 16 residues. The V gene end was trimmed by 2 bases and the J gene end by 4 bases; junction bases not matched to a gene: 9. CDR3 bases: TGCGCCAGCAGTCAAGGACAGGGTCGGTGCGCAGAGACCCAGTACTTC. It specifies CASSQGQGRCAETQYF.

This chain links TRBV7-2 with TRBJ2-1, with 8 bases lining up with TRBD2. The junction had 11 bases not matched to a gene; V was cut back by 5 bases and J by 14 bases. Germline V lookup: CDR1 SGHTA, CDR2 FQGNSA. The CDR3 covers 13 residues. The CDR3 region is CASSRSGNLREFF. CDR3 sequence (DNA): TGTGCCAGCAGCCGTAGCGGGAACCTACGCGAGTTCTTC.

The rearrangement links TRBV28 to TRBJ1-1, with TRBD1 identical over 7 bases. CDR1 MDHEN and CDR2 SYDVKM come from the germline V gene. The J segment lost 1 base and the V segment lost 5 bases, leaving 4 bases of the junction unmatched. The CDR3 is made up of 14 amino acids. CDR3 region: CASSPWTGNTEAFF. The CDR3 region has the DNA TGTGCCAGCAGTCCTTGGACAGGGAACACTGAAGCTTTCTTT.

The chain joins TRBV7-9 to TRBJ1-2; D may be TRBD1 (5 bases). V was cut by 4 bases and J by 4 bases, with 13 bases left in between. This CDR3 is built from 14 residues. Germline-derived CDR1 and CDR2 are SEHNR and FQNEAQ (reference sequence). CDR3 residues: CASSSWDFRYGYTF. The CDR3 DNA reads as TGTGCCAGCAGCTCCTGGGACTTCCGCTATGGCTACACCTTC.

The chain uses TRBV5-5 and TRBJ1-5; TRBD1 aligns across 9 bases. Germline V lookup: CDR1 SGHKS, CDR2 YYEKEE (reference sequence). The CDR3 is 14 amino acids. Losses at the gene ends were 4 bases for V and 7 bases for J; bases not matched to a gene: 6. The CDR3 protein is CASSPDRGGQPQHF. For the CDR3, the DNA is TGTGCCAGCAGCCCGGACAGGGGTGGACAGCCCCAGCATTTT. The whole variable domain, remainder taken from reference TRBV5-5 and TRBJ1-5, is DAGVTQSPTHLIKTRGQQVTLRCSPISGHKSVSWYQQVLGQGPQFIFQYYEKEERGRGNFPDRFSARQFPNYSSELNVNALLLGDSALYLCASSPDRGGQPQHFGDGTRLSIL.

The rearrangement joins TRBV4-1 to TRBJ1-5, with D perhaps TRBD1 (6 bases). The CDR3 sequence is 15 residues long. V was shortened by 3 bases and J by 5 bases, with 14 bases between the two germline ends. Germline CDR1 is MGHRA and CDR2 is YSYEKL. CDR3: CASSQGQGRDQPQHF. In DNA, the CDR3 is TGCGCCAGCAGCCAGGGGCAGGGGAGGGATCAGCCCCAGCATTTT.

The rearrangement joins TRBV6-5 to TRBJ1-6; 12 bases agree with TRBD1. Looked up from germline, CDR1 is MNHEY and CDR2 is SVGAGI. Losses at the gene ends were 5 bases for V and 10 bases for J; bases not matched to a gene: 6. The CDR3 is 15 amino acids. The CDR3: CASSRGTGGLSPLHF. The DNA for the CDR3 is TGTGCCAGCAGTCGCGGGACAGGGGGCTTGTCACCCCTCCACTTT.

This chain connects TRBV5-1 to TRBJ2-1, with 11 positions matching TRBD2. J was trimmed by 10 bases and V by 1 base; bases with no gene match: 4. The CDR3 spans 14 residues. The germline V gene has CDR1 SGHRS and CDR2 YFSETQ. CDR3 in DNA: TGCGCCAGCAGCTTGAGACTAGCGGGGTGGGAGCAGTTCTTC. Translation gives CASSLRLAGWEQFF.

The chain has TRBV28 and TRBJ2-1; 9 nucleotides line up with TRBD2. This CDR3 contains 14 residues. The J segment lost 8 bases and the V segment lost 4 bases, leaving 6 bases of the junction unmatched. Per the germline V gene, CDR1 is MDHEN and CDR2 is SYDVKM. CDR3 sequence: CASSWRREGDEQFF. In nucleotides, the CDR3 is TGTGCCAGCAGTTGGCGGCGGGAGGGTGATGAGCAGTTCTTC. The variable domain in full, completed from reference TRBV28 and TRBJ2-1, reads DVKVTQSSRYLVKRTGEKVFLECVQDMDHENMFWYRQDPGLGLRLIYFSYDVKMKEKGDIPEGYSVSREKKERFSLILESASTNQTSMYLCASSWRREGDEQFFGPGTRLTVL.

This clone was recorded only once. In DNA form, the CDR3 reads TGTGCCAGTAGTATTGCGGGGACGGGTGAAGCTTTCTTT. Its protein is CASSIAGTGEAFF. This chain links TRBV19 with TRBJ1-1; tentative D call: TRBD1 (5 bases). The CDR3 consists of 13 residues. Trimming took off 3 bases at V and 7 bases at J, with 12 bases between the two ends. Germline assignment: CDR1 LNHDA and CDR2 SQIVND (reference sequence).

The chain links TRBV13 to TRBJ1-2; possibly TRBD1 for D (6 bases). V was shortened by 2 bases and J by 2 bases, with 12 bases between the two germline ends. This CDR3 is 15 amino acids long. The germline gives CDR1 PRHDT, CDR2 FYEKMQ (reference sequence). This chain's CDR3 is CASSLPHRANYGYTF. DNA of the CDR3: TGTGCCAGCAGCTTACCCCACAGGGCCAACTATGGCTACACCTTC.

This chain connects TRBV7-2 to TRBJ2-5; D unresolved. The CDR3 runs 13 residues. CDR1 and CDR2 (germline): SGHTA, FQGNSA. The V end was cut by 1 base, the J end by 2 bases, with 5 bases between. CDR3 DNA sequence: TGTGCCAGCAGCTTAGTAGTGCAAGAGACCCAGTACTTC. Amino acids: CASSLVVQETQYF.

This clone came up once. The chain has TRBV7-9 and TRBJ2-1; possible D gene TRBD1, 5 bases. The CDR3 covers 15 residues. V lost 2 bases to trimming and J lost 6 bases, with 14 bases between them. Per germline, CDR1 SEHNR and CDR2 FQNEAQ (reference sequence). The DNA of the CDR3 is TGTGCCAGCAGCTTACCGGGTCAGGGAATCAATGAGCAGTTCTTC. This translates into CASSLPGQGINEQFF.